This T cell receptor beta chain originates from a study of blood T cell repertoires in COVID-19. Study background: Acute-phase and convalescent COVID-19 samples originated in the United States, Italy and Spain.

The CDR3 consists of 15 residues. Germline V gene sequence: CDR1 MNHEY, CDR2 SVGAGI. Trimming cost V 7 bases and J 4 bases; bases outside gene matches: 9. This clone was seen ten or more times. In the authors' methods: Amplified reference gene primers provided the basis for estimating nucleated cell counts. Only in-frame clones appear in the TCRdb table, and some are missing; sequencing was by immunoSEQ multiplex PCR. The V and J calls and clone size come from that table; D and trimming were worked out from the DNA. Of about 220,000 clones in the sample, approximately 80% were seen once. The sequenced sample consisted of peripheral blood. This TCR was recovered from a woman aged 55-69 years who had recovered from COVID-19. This chain uses TRBV6-5 with TRBJ2-2; 7 bases align to TRBD1. As DNA, the CDR3 is TGTGCCAGCACCAAAAGGGCAGGGGGCACCGGGGAGCTGTTTTTT. Translation: CASTKRAGGTGELFF.